Shown below are 13 T cell receptor beta chains from a single sample sequenced in a study of blood T cell repertoires in COVID-19. Libraries were prepared by immunoSEQ multiplex PCR; TCRdb keeps only in-frame clonotypes and omits some of them. This table has some 100,000 clones, about 83% appearing once. The sequenced material came from peripheral blood. The receptors originated from a human donor in a cohort sampled during active COVID-19.

A single count supports this clone. The chain employs TRBV29-1 and TRBJ2-7; no clear D gene. The V gene lost 2 bases and the J gene lost 3 bases, with 5 bases spanning the gap. This CDR3 region has 11 residues. From germline, CDR1 is SQVTM and CDR2 ANQGSEA. In DNA, the CDR3 is TGCAGCGTTGAATCCAGCTACGAGCAGTACTTC. Amino acids: CSVESSYEQYF.

The rearrangement joins TRBV7-9 to TRBJ2-3; maybe TRBD2 (7 bases). The CDR3 runs 16 residues. Germline V CDR1 and CDR2: SEHNR, FQNEAQ (reference sequence). The V end lost 5 bases, the J end lost 5 bases, and 20 bases lay between the germline ends. The CDR3, as DNA: TGTGCCAGCAGCAACTCTCGGCGGGGGCTGGGAGATACGCAGTATTTT. It is translated as CASSNSRRGLGDTQYF.

This chain uses TRBV6-2 or TRBV6-3 with TRBJ2-1; unclear D gene. Trimming shortened V by 6 bases and J by 6 bases, and 18 bases separated the two germline ends. This CDR3 has 15 residues. Germline CDR1 and CDR2: MNHEY and SVGEGT. CDR3 bases: TGTGCCAGCAGCTTATACCGACTGGGTTTCAATGAGCAGTTCTTC. This translates into CASSLYRLGFNEQFF.

The CDR3 loop reads CASRPRGQEFNTEAFF. Written as DNA, the CDR3 is TGTGCCAGCAGGCCACGAGGACAGGAGTTTAACACTGAAGCTTTCTTT. V gene TRBV2 combines with J gene TRBJ1-1; TRBD1 matches 7 bases. The ends lost 6 bases at V and 2 bases at J; junction bases unmatched: 12. CDR1 SNHLY and CDR2 FYNNEI come from the germline V gene. The CDR3 spans 16 residues. Supplemented by reference TRBV2 and TRBJ1-1, the full variable domain reads EPEVTQTPSHQVTQMGQEVILRCVPISNHLYFYWYRQILGQKVEFLVSFYNNEISEKSEIFDDQFSVERPDGSNFTLKIRSTKLEDSAMYFCASRPRGQEFNTEAFFGQGTRLTVV.

The chain couples TRBV19 to TRBJ2-2, with D tentatively TRBD2 (5 bases). The CDR3 has 15 residues. Germline V CDR1 and CDR2: LNHDA, SQIVND (reference sequence). Trimming shortened V by 0 bases and J by 5 bases, and 10 bases separated the two germline ends. This chain's CDR3 is CASSIDQDWTGELFF. The CDR3 bases are TGTGCCAGTAGTATAGATCAGGACTGGACCGGGGAGCTGTTTTTT.

V and J are TRBV5-1 and TRBJ1-4, with TRBD1 matching 9 bases. Losses at the gene ends were 3 bases for V and 7 bases for J; bases not matched to a gene: 7. The CDR3 length is 15 residues. CDR1 and CDR2 from the germline V gene are SGHRS and YFSETQ. CDR3 sequence: CASSSEGQGFEKLFF. The CDR3, as DNA: TGCGCCAGCAGCTCCGAGGGACAGGGATTTGAAAAACTGTTTTTT.

This chain connects TRBV18 to TRBJ2-5; possibly TRBD2 for D (7 bases). This CDR3 comprises 14 residues. Germline CDR1 KGHSH, CDR2 LQKENI. V was clipped by 2 bases and J by 2 bases, with 9 bases between them. The CDR3 sequence is CASSPRGGQETQYF. The CDR3 coding sequence is TGTGCCAGCTCACCAAGGGGGGGACAAGAGACCCAGTACTTC.

At least ten counts were recorded for this clone. This chain uses TRBV7-9 with TRBJ1-4; 10 positions match TRBD1. V shed 2 bases, J shed 5 bases, and the junction held 5 bases outside the gene matches. Germline V gives CDR1 SEHNR, CDR2 FQNEAQ (reference sequence). The CDR3 loop spans 16 amino acids. CDR3 DNA: TGTGCCAGCAGCTTAAATCCGGGACAGGGGAATGAAAAACTGTTTTTT. This sequence encodes CASSLNPGQGNEKLFF.

The chain couples TRBV21-1 to TRBJ1-5; the tabulated D call, TRBD1, remains unverified against the DNA. TRBV21-1 is deemed a pseudogene. The CDR3 has 13 residues. The CDR3 is CASSKRGHQPQHF. In nucleotides, the CDR3 is TGTGCCAGCAGCAAAAGGGGGCATCAGCCCCAGCATTTT.

This rearrangement joins TRBV5-1 to TRBJ1-5; D might be TRBD1 (6 bases). V shed 4 bases and J shed 1 base, with 18 bases lying between them. The V gene's germline CDR1 is SGHRS and CDR2 YFSETQ. This CDR3 is built from 17 residues. The CDR3 here is CASSPGTTGASNQPQHF. CDR3 coding DNA: TGCGCCAGCAGCCCCGGGACAACAGGCGCGAGCAATCAGCCCCAGCATTTT.

About this clone itself: One junction end disagrees with the germline gene, perhaps due to a read error. The rearrangement uses TRBV6-6 and TRBJ2-7, with 8 bases fitting TRBD1. The CDR3 is made up of 11 amino acids. Germline CDR1 reads MNHNY; CDR2 reads SVGAGI (reference sequence). DNA of the CDR3: TGTGCCAGCAGGGGTGCGGACAGGGTGGCTTTC. Its protein is CASRGADRVAF.

The chain couples TRBV19 to TRBJ2-7; D may be TRBD2 (5 bases). From germline, CDR1 is LNHDA and CDR2 SQIVND (reference sequence). The CDR3 runs 14 residues. V lost 3 bases and J 2 bases, leaving 11 bases between the germline ends. The CDR3 sequence is CASSILLAAYEQYF. CDR3 DNA sequence: TGTGCCAGTAGTATCCTGCTAGCAGCCTACGAGCAGTACTTC. The variable domain in full, with the rest retrieved from reference TRBV19 and TRBJ2-7, is DGGITQSPKYLFRKEGQNVTLSCEQNLNHDAMYWYRQDPGQGLRLIYYSQIVNDFQKGDIAEGYSVSREKKESFPLTVTSAQKNPTAFYLCASSILLAAYEQYFGPGTRLTVT.

The chain employs TRBV12-3 or TRBV12-4 and TRBJ1-2; 9 nucleotides align to TRBD1. The CDR3 covers 13 residues. Trimming removed 5 bases from V and 4 bases from J; junction bases left unmatched: 2. In nucleotides, the CDR3 is TGTGCCAGCAGTACAGGGGGCGTCTATGGCTACACCTTC. It yields the protein CASSTGGVYGYTF.